The rows below give T cell receptor beta chains drawn from one sample of a study of OX40 agonist ivuxolimab in advanced cancers. Here immunoSEQ multiplex PCR was the method, and the copy in TCRdb shows in-frame clones only, minus some. This table has over 30,000 clones, around 82% appearing once. Sequencing was performed on CD4+ or CD8+ T cells sorted from blood, taken in a trial of the OX40 agonist ivuxolimab. These receptors were taken from an adult with an advanced solid tumor such as melanoma, head and neck, liver or kidney cancer. Each CDR3 is given with its conserved first and last residue. A D gene is named only where the DNA matches it firmly. For some rows the clone size is stated as once, few or many, or as a class when expanded; others skip it.

TGCGCCAGCAGCGTAAGCACAGATACGCAGTATTTT	CASSVSTDTQYF	NA	NA	TRBV5-1	TRBJ2-3
TGTGCCAGCACCATGGCTGGTAACGCACGGCATGGCTACACCTTC	CASTMAGNARHGYTF	NA	NA	TRBV5-5	TRBJ1-2
TGTGCCAGCAGCTTGGTCGGGCGGGGGGCCTCCTACAATGAGCAGTTCTTC	CASSLVGRGASYNEQFF	NA	TRBD2	TRBV5-4	TRBJ2-1
TGTGCCAGCACCCAATCCGGGACGGGCACCCAGTACTTC	CASTQSGTGTQYF	NA	NA	TRBV9	TRBJ2-5
TGTGCCAGCAGTTACGACAACTCTGGAAACACCATATATTTT	CASSYDNSGNTIYF	NA	NA	TRBV6-6	TRBJ1-3
TGCGCCAGCAGCTTGGACGGTAACTATGGCTACACCTTC	CASSLDGNYGYTF	once	NA	TRBV5-1	TRBJ1-2
TGTGCCAGCAGCACCGCATCGACTAGCGGGAAATCAGATACGCAGTATTTT	CASSTASTSGKSDTQYF	NA	TRBD2	TRBV7-3	TRBJ2-3
TGTGCCAGCAGCCGGGGACTAGCAGAAAGGATCGCCTACGAGCAGTACTTC	CASSRGLAERIAYEQYF	NA	TRBD2	TRBV14	TRBJ2-7
TGTGCCAGCAGTTACTCGATACAGTACTATGGCTACACCTTC	CASSYSIQYYGYTF	once	NA	TRBV6-5	TRBJ1-2
TGTGCCAGCAGCTTGTCAGGGAAACAAGAGACCCAGTACTTC	CASSLSGKQETQYF	NA	NA	TRBV5-6	TRBJ2-5
TGTGCCAGCAGATTGACAGCTTCCTACGAGCAGTACTTC	CASRLTASYEQYF	once	NA	TRBV5-4	TRBJ2-7
TGTGCCAGCACCCGGGGGGGAGCGGGCGCAGATACGCAGTATTTT	CASTRGGAGADTQYF	NA	TRBD2	TRBV7-2	TRBJ2-3
TGTGCCAGCAGCGTAGGAGGGGACGGCACCGGGGAGCTGTTTTTT	CASSVGGDGTGELFF	NA	NA	TRBV9	TRBJ2-2
TGTGCCAGCAGTTTCTTCGTGGATCAGCCCCAGCATTTT	CASSFFVDQPQHF	NA	NA	TRBV28	TRBJ1-5
TGTGCCAGCTCAGACCGGGACTATGAAAAACTGTTTTTT	CASSDRDYEKLFF	NA	NA	TRBV18	TRBJ1-4
TGTGCCAGCAGTGATTGGGTGGAGGGGACAGAGACCCAGTACTTC	CASSDWVEGTETQYF	NA	NA	TRBV28	TRBJ2-5
TGTGCCAGCAGACCCGTCGGCCCAGGAGGGATCACTGAAGCTTTCTTT	CASRPVGPGGITEAFF	NA	NA	TRBV5-8	TRBJ1-1
TGTGCCAGCAGCGTAGTAATAGCGGGAGGGCCAAAAAACATTCAGTACTTC	CASSVVIAGGPKNIQYF	NA	TRBD2	TRBV9	TRBJ2-4
TGTGCCAGCAGGTACAATGAGCAGTTCTTC	CASRYNEQFF	NA	NA	TRBV2	TRBJ2-1
TGTGCCAGCAGTCTCGGGACAGGCGGTTCACCCCTCCACTTT	CASSLGTGGSPLHF	NA	TRBD1	TRBV27	TRBJ1-6
TGTGCCAGCAGCCTGAGGACTAGCGGCTCCTACAATGAGCAGTTCTTC	CASSLRTSGSYNEQFF	NA	TRBD2	TRBV14	TRBJ2-1
TGCAGCGTTGACCAGTATGGCTACACCTTC	CSVDQYGYTF	NA	NA	TRBV29-1	TRBJ1-2
TGTGCCAGCAGCCAAGGGTTGTTCGGGGGCTCTGGAAACACCATATATTTT	CASSQGLFGGSGNTIYF	NA	NA	TRBV4-2	TRBJ1-3
TGTGCCAGCAGCTACAGGGAATTTGGCTACACCTTC	CASSYREFGYTF	NA	NA	TRBV2	TRBJ1-2
TGTGCCAGCAGCTCAAGGGGGCCAGATACGCAGTATTTT	CASSSRGPDTQYF	NA	TRBD1	TRBV7-9	TRBJ2-3
TGTGCCAGCAGCTTGGGGGTGGTTCACTCTGGGGCCAACGTCCTGACTTTC	CASSLGVVHSGANVLTF	NA	NA	TRBV5-8	TRBJ2-6
TGTGCCTGGAAGATCAGGGGAGTAACTGAAAAACTGTTTTTT	CAWKIRGVTEKLFF	few	NA	TRBV30	TRBJ1-4
TGTGCCAGCGCCCAAGTCGCTGGTGGGGGTGGCTACACCTTC	CASAQVAGGGGYTF	NA	NA	TRBV6-5	TRBJ1-2
TGTGCCAGCAGTTCTCCTCGTTCAGGACTAGAGGGGGACATTCAGTACTTC	CASSSPRSGLEGDIQYF	NA	NA	TRBV5-4	TRBJ2-4
TGTGCCACGCGATCCGCGCGCCAGTCGGGCTATGGCTACACCTTC	CATRSARQSGYGYTF	NA	NA	TRBV28	TRBJ1-2
TGTGCCAGCAGCATCGGGACTGGGTACAATGAGCAGTTCTTC	CASSIGTGYNEQFF	few	NA	TRBV11-2	TRBJ2-1
TGTGCCAGTAGTATTGGGGGGGCCCTCACAGATACGCAGTATTTT	CASSIGGALTDTQYF	NA	NA	TRBV19	TRBJ2-3
TGTGCCAGCAGCCGCCTCCGGACGGGAGCGGGGGAGCAGTATTTT	CASSRLRTGAGEQYF	NA	TRBD2	TRBV6-5	TRBJ2-3
TGTGCCAGCAGTTCAACCTCGGACAGGGCCGAGCAGTACTTC	CASSSTSDRAEQYF	NA	TRBD1	TRBV6-5	TRBJ2-7
TGTGCCAGCAGCTTACGGGTCCGCGGGGAGACCCAGTACTTC	CASSLRVRGETQYF	NA	NA	TRBV7-9	TRBJ2-5
TGTGCCAGCAGCCCAGCTGACAGGTTGGGTTGGCAGTACTTC	CASSPADRLGWQYF	NA	NA	TRBV11-2	TRBJ2-4
TGTGCCAGCAGTCCGGACCAAGACAGGGCGCGTCAGCCCCAGCATTTT	CASSPDQDRARQPQHF	once	TRBD1	TRBV7-8	TRBJ1-5
TGTGCCAGCATACAGGGGGATGGGACTGAAGCTTTCTTT	CASIQGDGTEAFF	NA	TRBD1	TRBV5-6	TRBJ1-1